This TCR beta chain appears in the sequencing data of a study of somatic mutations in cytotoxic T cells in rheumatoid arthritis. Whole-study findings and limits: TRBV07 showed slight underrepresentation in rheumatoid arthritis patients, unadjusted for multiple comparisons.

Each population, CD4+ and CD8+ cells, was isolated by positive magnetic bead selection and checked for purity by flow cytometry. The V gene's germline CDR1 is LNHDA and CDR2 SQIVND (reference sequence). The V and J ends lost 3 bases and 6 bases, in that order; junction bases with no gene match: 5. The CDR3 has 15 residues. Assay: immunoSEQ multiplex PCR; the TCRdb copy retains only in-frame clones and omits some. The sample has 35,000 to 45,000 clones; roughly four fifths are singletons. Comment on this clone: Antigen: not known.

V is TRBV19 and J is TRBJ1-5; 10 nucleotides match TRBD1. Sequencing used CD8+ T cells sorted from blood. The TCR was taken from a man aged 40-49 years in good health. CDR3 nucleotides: TGTGCCAGTAGTATGACCGGGACAGGGGCTCAGCCCCAGCATTTT. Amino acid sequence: CASSMTGTGAQPQHF.